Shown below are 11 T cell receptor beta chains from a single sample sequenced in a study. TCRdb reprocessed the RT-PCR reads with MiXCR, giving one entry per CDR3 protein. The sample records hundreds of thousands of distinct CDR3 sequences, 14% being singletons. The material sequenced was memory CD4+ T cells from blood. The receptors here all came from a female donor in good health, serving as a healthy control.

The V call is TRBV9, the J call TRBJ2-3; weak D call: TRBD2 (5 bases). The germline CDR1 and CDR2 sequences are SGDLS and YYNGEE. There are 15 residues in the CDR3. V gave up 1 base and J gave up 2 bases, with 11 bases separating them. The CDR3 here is CASSVQAGNTDTQYF. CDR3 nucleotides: TGTGCCAGCAGCGTACAGGCGGGTAACACAGATACGCAGTATTTT.

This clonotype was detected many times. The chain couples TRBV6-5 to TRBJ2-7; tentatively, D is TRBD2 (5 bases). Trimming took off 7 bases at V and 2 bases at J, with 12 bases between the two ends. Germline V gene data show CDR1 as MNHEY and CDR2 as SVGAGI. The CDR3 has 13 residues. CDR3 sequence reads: CASTPGITYEQYF. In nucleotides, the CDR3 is TGTGCCAGCACCCCCGGGATCACCTACGAGCAGTACTTC.

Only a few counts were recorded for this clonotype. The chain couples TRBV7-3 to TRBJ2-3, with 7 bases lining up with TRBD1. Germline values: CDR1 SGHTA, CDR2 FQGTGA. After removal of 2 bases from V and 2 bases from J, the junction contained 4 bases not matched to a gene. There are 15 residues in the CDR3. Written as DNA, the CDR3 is TGTGCCAGCAGCTTATGGGGACAGTTCACAGATACGCAGTATTTT. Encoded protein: CASSLWGQFTDTQYF.

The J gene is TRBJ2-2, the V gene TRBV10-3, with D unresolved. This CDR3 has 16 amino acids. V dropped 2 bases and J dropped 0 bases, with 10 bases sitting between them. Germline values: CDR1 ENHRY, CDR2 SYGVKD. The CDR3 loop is CAISERVLSNTGELFF. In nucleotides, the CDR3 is TGTGCCATCAGTGAGCGGGTACTATCGAACACCGGGGAGCTGTTTTTT.

The CDR3 sequence: CASSGLAGDNEQFF. In nucleotides, the CDR3 is TGTGCCAGCAGCGGACTAGCGGGGGACAATGAGCAGTTCTTC. This chain links TRBV9 with TRBJ2-1, with 12 bases lining up with TRBD2. Trimming at V came to 3 bases and at J to 5 bases, leaving 0 bases not matched to a gene. Germline V gives CDR1 SGDLS, CDR2 YYNGEE. The CDR3 extends over 14 amino acids.

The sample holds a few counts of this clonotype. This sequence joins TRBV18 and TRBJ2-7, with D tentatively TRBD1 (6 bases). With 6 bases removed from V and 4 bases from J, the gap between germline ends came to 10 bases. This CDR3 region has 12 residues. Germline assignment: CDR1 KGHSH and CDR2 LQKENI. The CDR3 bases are TGTGCCAGCTCTCACGGACAGTACGAGCAGTACTTC. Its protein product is CASSHGQYEQYF.

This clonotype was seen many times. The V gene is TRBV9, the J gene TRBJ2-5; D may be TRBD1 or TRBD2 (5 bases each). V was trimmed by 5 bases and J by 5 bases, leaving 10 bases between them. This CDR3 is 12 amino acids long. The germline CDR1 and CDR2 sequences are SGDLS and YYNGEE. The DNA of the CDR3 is TGTGCCAGCAGTGGGGGTGGCGAGACCCAGTACTTC. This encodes CASSGGGETQYF.

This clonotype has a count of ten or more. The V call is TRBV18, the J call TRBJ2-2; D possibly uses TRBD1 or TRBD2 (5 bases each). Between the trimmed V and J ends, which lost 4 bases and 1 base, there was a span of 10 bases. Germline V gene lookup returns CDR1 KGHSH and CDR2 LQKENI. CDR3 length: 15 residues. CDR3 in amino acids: CASSLTGRNTGELFF. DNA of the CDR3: TGTGCCAGCTCACTCACGGGACGGAACACCGGGGAGCTGTTTTTT. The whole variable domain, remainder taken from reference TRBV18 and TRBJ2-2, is NAGVMQNPRHLVRRRGQEARLRCSPMKGHSHVYWYRQLPEEGLKFMVYLQKENIIDESGMPKERFSAEFPKEGPSILRIQQVVRGDSAAYFCASSLTGRNTGELFFGEGSRLTVL.

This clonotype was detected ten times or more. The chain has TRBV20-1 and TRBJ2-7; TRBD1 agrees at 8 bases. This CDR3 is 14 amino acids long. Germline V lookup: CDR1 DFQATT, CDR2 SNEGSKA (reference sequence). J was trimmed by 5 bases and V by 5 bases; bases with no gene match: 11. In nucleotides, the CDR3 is TGCAGTGCTGCGGCTTGGACAGGGTCTCACGAGCAGTACTTC. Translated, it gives CSAAAWTGSHEQYF.

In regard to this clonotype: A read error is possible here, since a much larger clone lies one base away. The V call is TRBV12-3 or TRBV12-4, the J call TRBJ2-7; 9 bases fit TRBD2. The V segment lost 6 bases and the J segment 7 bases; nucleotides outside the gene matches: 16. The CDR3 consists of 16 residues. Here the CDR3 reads CASRTSASGRPGEQYF. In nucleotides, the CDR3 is TGTGCCAGCAGGACTTCGGCGAGCGGGAGGCCTGGGGAGCAGTACTTC.

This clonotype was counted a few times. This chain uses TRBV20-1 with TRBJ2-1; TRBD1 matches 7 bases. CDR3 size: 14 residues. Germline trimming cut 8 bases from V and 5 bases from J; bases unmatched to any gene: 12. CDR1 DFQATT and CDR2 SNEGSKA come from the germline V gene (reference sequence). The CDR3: CSLSETGTNNEQFF. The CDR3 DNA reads TGCAGTTTGTCCGAGACAGGGACCAACAATGAGCAGTTCTTC.